There are a few counts of the clone carrying this TCR beta chain. The sample originates from a study of blood T cell repertoires in COVID-19. Study in general: The United States, Italy and Spain were the sources of the acute and convalescent COVID-19 samples. The cDNA or gDNA used as material had been derived from T cells, B-cell-depleted T cells, or PBMCs.

Original methodology: Amplifying reference gene primers gave estimates of nucleated cell counts. TCRdb's copy holds only in-frame clones and misses some; the assay was immunoSEQ multiplex PCR. That table supplies the V and J calls and clone size; D and trimming were determined from the DNA. The sample lists about 370,000 clones, approximately 87% occurring once. V shed 0 bases and J shed 1 base, with 13 bases lying between them. In germline, CDR1 is LGHDT, CDR2 YNNKEL (reference sequence). The CDR3 has 17 amino acids. In Seattle, patients joined the study during active infection and were tracked longitudinally.

This chain joins TRBV3-1 (or the pseudogene TRBV3-2) and TRBJ1-5; weak D call: TRBD1 (5 bases). The receptor's source is a woman between 25 and 40 years old with COVID-19, enrolled during active disease. Source material: peripheral blood. CDR3 in DNA: TGTGCCAGCAGCCAAGACCTTACGCAGGGAAGCAATCAGCCCCAGCATTTT. It encodes CASSQDLTQGSNQPQHF.